This T cell receptor beta chain was captured in a study of cytomegalovirus exposure and HLA in healthy donors. Study in general: About 80 million unique TCRs from HLA-typed donors were held in an early data release. Study-wide results and limits: Reported findings show TCR beta sequences accurately forecast HLA-A and HLA-B alleles in most subjects. Later analysis demonstrated an association between a missense DCLRE1C variant and TCR beta V- and J-gene trimming. According to a later analysis, donors in an Asian-associated ancestry cluster reportedly had fewer N-insertions than the approximately 730-donor mean.

Vbeta (60) and Jbeta (13) primers were used in the PCR. Only in-frame clones appear in the TCRdb table, and some are missing; sequencing was by immunoSEQ multiplex PCR. The sample includes about 31,000 clones. To note about this clone: Its specificity is unknown.

CDR3 length: 15 amino acids. Germline trimming cut 3 bases from V and 3 bases from J; bases unmatched to any gene: 6. Germline V lookup: CDR1 MDHEN, CDR2 SYDVKM. Sample: PBMCs. The receptor was derived from a female donor in good health and CMV-seronegative. V and J are TRBV28 and TRBJ2-7; 9 nucleotides align to TRBD1. This chain's CDR3 is CASSFQGTGLYEQYF. The CDR3 coding sequence is TGTGCCAGCAGTTTTCAGGGGACAGGGCTCTACGAGCAGTACTTC.